This record looks at one T cell receptor beta chain sequence and its context. This clonotype was counted only a few times. There is no known antigen for this receptor. No much larger clonotype is one base removed from it; base qualities were not supplied. Amplification of TCR beta CDR3 regions was carried out from RNA transcripts. A first-round RT-PCR of the TCR CDR3 used the HTBI primer set with the Qiagen OneStep RT-PCR kit. Libraries were constructed in a second round of multiplex PCR, after which size selection and purification were carried out. Sequencing of the libraries was done on an Illumina HiSeq2000 using paired-end 100 bp reads. In the original analysis: SOAPnuke was used to process the raw data, throwing out any read that contained adapters or uncalled bases, had a mean Phred below 15, or lacked an exact constant-primer or identifier match. High-quality paired reads were merged with COPE v1.2.5, and unique nucleotide sequences were defined as clonotypes. MiTCR v1.1 was used to align the clonotypes against IMGT TRBV, TRBD and TRBJ reference segments. The analysis was restricted to V-J combinations with a frequency above 0.0001, which together covered about 99% of the repertoires. A TCS score was defined as the ratio between F50 (clonal expansion) and ExV (chaos), using BLOSUM62-based TCRdist between CDR3 peptides within each V-J. Welch's t-statistics and random forest reduced some 510 V-J features to some 14, which were used in a naive Bayes classifier (R e1071). The public reads were reanalyzed by TCRdb: fastp trimming at Q25, MiXCR alignment, in-frame beta chains only. Every entry covers one CDR3 protein and lists the most common genes and DNA from its rows. The V and J calls and clone size are TCRdb's, not the authors'. Counted in this sample were hundreds of thousands of distinct CDR3 sequences; around 16% of them appeared once. The ten largest clones add up to over 12% of the sample.

This record comes from a study of T cells in Graves' hyperthyroidism and ophthalmopathy (dated by TCRdb to between 2017 and 2020). Looking at the study overall: Peripheral blood samples were taken at the time of initial diagnosis, prior to any treatment. To identify TCR V-J signatures that set the groups apart, the researchers used a discovery cohort of 90 to 100 patients, made up of around 40 with Graves' ophthalmopathy and around 58 with stable Graves' hyperthyroidism. Prospective prediction of ophthalmopathy was tested in an independent validation cohort consisting of about 20 hyperthyroidism patients and more than 15 patients who later progressed to ophthalmopathy. The 100 discovery patients were divided at random into training and test sets in a 7:3 ratio. The study also compared thyroid tissue and blood T-cell repertoires from five or six Graves' hyperthyroidism patients. Once sampling was done, hyperthyroidism patients were given methimazole at a starting dose of 30 mg daily, whereas ophthalmopathy patients were given high-dose intravenous methylprednisolone. TCR Vbeta CDR3 sequencing of 120 to 150 peripheral blood samples (fewer than 45 ophthalmopathy, 75 to 80 hyperthyroidism and about 17 progressor patients) is reported in the paper. The full study reports these points: In validation, the model predicted progression to ophthalmopathy a median of roughly 6.2 months before onset, with roughly 71% sensitivity and just under 75% specificity. Sample size was not statistically predetermined, and blinding of investigators to group allocation was not performed. Most expanded thyroid clonotypes (frequency above 0.001) were also found in blood, which suggests that blood repertoires may mirror thyroid immune responses. In cross-validation, a model built on a 13 V-J signature told ophthalmopathy apart from stable hyperthyroidism with under 90% sensitivity and around 83% specificity, and in testing the same model reached 80%/75%.

A patient counted as having stable Graves' hyperthyroidism if no progression to ophthalmopathy occurred over 18 months of follow-up. Hyperthyroidism patients were newly diagnosed, had a disease duration of under 2 months, and were aged 18 to 65 years. Exclusion was applied to patients with uncontrolled infections, other autoimmune diseases, pregnancy or lactation. Diagnoses were established on the basis of clinical symptoms, serum thyroxine and TRAb, thyroid ultrasound, and orbital computed tomography. Ficoll-Paque density gradient centrifugation was used to isolate PBMCs from around 9.1 ml of fresh peripheral blood. Total RNA was extracted using Trizol reagent, and RNA quality was assessed on an Agilent 2100 Bioanalyzer. CDR1 and CDR2 are read off the germline V gene as SGHTA and FQGNSA. Relative to germline, V is 0 bases shorter and J is 9 bases shorter, with 9 bases between their ends. The CDR3 measures 14 amino acids from cysteine to phenylalanine. Here the CDR3 DNA is all that survives: 42 bases in frame from base 1.

The chain joins TRBV7-2 to TRBJ1-6; no D gene is confidently identified. The origin of this receptor is a woman aged 18 to 35 with Graves' hyperthyroidism. Sequencing input: blood. The bases are TGTGCCAGCAGCTTAGCGGTCAGCCCTTCACCCCTCCACTTT. This sequence encodes CASSLAVSPSPLHF.